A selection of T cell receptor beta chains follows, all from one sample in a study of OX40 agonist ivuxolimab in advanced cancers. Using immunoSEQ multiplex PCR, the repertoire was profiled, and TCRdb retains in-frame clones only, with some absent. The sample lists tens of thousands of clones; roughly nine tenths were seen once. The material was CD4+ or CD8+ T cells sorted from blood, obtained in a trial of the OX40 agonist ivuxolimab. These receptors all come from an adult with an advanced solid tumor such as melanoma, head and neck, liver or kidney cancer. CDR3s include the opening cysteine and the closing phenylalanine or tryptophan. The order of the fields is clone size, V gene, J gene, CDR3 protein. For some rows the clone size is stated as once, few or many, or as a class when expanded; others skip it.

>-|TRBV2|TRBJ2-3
CAAYRTSGKKDTQYF
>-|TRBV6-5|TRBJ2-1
CASSYSREVYNEQFF
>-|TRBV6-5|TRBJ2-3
CASKTYGTDTQYF
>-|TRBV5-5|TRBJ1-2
CASSLAGGYTF
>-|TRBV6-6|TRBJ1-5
CASSYSSWDQPQHF
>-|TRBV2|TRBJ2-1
CASSGGRAYNEQFF
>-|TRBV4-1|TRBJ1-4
CASSQPGGVTVGKLFF
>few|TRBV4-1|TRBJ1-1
CASSQEVGQGPNTEAFF
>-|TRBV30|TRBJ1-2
CAWPPGAGGYTF
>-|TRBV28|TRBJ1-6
CASSFHPPGVIDESPLHF
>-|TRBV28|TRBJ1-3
CASSFSGNTIYF
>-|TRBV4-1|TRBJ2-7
CASSERQAYEQYF
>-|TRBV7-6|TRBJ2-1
CASSTGGDEQFF
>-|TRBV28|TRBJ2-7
CASSLRLAGVFEQYF
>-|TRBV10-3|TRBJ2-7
CAISETGYEQYF
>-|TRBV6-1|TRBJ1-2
CASSEALQLGESNYGYTF
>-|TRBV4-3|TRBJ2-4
CASSQDYGGPEGAKNIQYF
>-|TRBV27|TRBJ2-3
CASSLLPLAGGTDTQYF
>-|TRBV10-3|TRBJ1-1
CAISESITEAFF
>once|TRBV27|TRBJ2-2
CASSTPTESVGELFF
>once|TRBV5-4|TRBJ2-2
CASSLARDGTGELFF
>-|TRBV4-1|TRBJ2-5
CASSQLGPGLAGEVQETQYF
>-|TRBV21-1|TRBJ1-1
CASSKVSGRADTEAFF
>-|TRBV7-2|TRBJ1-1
CASSGRDGGGAFF
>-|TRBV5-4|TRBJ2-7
CASSTGQGGYYEQYF
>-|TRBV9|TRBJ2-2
CASSADLDGNTGELFF
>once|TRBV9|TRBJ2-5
CASSLGGIGGDRETQYF
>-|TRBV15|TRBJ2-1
CATSRGLQGSYNEQFF